This TCR beta chain was sequenced during a study of HIV-infected patients and healthy controls. Reverse transcription used approximately 500 ng RNA and constant-region primers for alpha and beta. Using multiplexing indices, alpha and beta chain libraries were generated apart by chain-specific third strand synthesis. One primer pair amplified all rearrangements per chain; each cDNA got molecular barcodes. TCRdb re-derived calls from the 5' RACE reads in MiXCR, one entry per CDR3 protein. The table lists some 17,000 distinct CDR3 sequences, more than 8.5% of them singletons. This clonotype has just a few counts. What it binds is unknown. Study conclusions and caveats: A major limitation was that merely sixteen HIV-infected individuals were processed. Compared with untreated HIV+ repertoires, healthy controls showed roughly threefold more distinct CDR3s and higher Shannon diversity.

No cell fractionation was done, so the repertoire covers all unsorted peripheral blood T cells. V was trimmed by 4 bases and J by 4 bases, leaving 7 bases between them. Germline values: CDR1 SGHAT, CDR2 FQNNGV. This CDR3 region has 12 residues. This chain joins TRBV11-2 and TRBJ1-1; D unclear. The sample consisted of blood. The TCR sequence derives from an adult in good health. CDR3 in amino acids: CASSWGSTEAFF. CDR3 coding DNA: TGTGCCAGCAGCTGGGGTAGCACTGAAGCTTTCTTT.